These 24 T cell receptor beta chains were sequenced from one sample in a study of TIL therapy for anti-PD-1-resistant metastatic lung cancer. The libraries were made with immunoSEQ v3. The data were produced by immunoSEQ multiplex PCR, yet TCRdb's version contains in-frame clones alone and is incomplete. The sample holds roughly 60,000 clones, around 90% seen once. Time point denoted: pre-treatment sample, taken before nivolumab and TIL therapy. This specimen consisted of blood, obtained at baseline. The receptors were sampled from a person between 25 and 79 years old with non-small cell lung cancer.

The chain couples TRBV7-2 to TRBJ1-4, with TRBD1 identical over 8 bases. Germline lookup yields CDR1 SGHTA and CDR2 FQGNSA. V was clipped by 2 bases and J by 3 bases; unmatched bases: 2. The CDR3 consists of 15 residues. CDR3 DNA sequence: TGTGCCAGCAGCTTATCGACAGGGGCTAATGAAAAACTGTTTTTT. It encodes CASSLSTGANEKLFF.

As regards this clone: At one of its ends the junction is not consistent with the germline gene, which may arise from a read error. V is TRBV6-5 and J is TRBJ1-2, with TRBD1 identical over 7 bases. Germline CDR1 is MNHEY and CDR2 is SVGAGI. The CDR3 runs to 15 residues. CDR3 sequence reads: CVSGRTGRADDGYTF. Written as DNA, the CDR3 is TGTGTCAGCGGGCGGACAGGTCGGGCTGACGATGGCTACACCTTC.

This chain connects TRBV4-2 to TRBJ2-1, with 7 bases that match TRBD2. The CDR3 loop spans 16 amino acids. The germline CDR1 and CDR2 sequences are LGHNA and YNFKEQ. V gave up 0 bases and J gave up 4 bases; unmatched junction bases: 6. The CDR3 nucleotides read TGTGCCAGCAGCCAAGAAAAGACTAGCCGATACAATGAGCAGTTCTTC. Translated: CASSQEKTSRYNEQFF.

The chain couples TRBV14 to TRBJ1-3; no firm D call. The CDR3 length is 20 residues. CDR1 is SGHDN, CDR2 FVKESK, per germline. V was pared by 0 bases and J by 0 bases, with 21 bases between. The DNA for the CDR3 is TGTGCCAGCAGCCAAGATAAGGAGAGAGGAGGCTTTTTCTCTGGAAACACCATATATTTT. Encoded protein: CASSQDKERGGFFSGNTIYF.

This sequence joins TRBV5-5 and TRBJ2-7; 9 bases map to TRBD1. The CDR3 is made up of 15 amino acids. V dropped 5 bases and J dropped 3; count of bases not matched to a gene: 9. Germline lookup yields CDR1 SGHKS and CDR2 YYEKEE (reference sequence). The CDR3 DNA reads TGTGCCAGCAGGGACCGGGACAGGGTGGACTACGAGCAGTACTTC. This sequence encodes CASRDRDRVDYEQYF.

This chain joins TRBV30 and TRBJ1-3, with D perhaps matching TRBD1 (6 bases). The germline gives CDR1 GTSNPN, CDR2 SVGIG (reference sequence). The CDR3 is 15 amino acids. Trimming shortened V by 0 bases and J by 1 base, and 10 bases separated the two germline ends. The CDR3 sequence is CAWSVNRASGNTIYF. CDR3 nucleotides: TGTGCCTGGAGTGTGAACAGGGCTTCTGGAAACACCATATATTTT.

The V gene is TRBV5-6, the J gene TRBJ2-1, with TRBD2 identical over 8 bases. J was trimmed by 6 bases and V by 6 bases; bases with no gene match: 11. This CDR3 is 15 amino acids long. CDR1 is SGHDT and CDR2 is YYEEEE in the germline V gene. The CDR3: CASTIAGPFSNEQFF. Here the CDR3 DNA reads TGTGCCAGCACTATAGCGGGACCTTTTTCCAATGAGCAGTTCTTC. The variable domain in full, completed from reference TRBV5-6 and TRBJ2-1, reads DAGVTQSPTHLIKTRGQQVTLRCSPKSGHDTVSWYQQALGQGPQFIFQYYEEEERQRGNFPDRFSGHQFPNYSSELNVNALLLGDSALYLCASTIAGPFSNEQFFGPGTRLTVL.

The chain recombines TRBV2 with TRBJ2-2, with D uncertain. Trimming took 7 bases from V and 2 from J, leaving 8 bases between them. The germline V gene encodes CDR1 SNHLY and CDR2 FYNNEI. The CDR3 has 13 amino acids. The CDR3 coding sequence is TGTGCCAGCAACAGAATAAACACCGGGGAGCTGTTTTTT. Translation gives CASNRINTGELFF.

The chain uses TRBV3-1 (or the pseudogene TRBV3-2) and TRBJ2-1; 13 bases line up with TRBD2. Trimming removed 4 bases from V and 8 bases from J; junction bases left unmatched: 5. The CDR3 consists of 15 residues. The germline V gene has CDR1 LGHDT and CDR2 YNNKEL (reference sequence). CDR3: CASSPTSGGAYEQFF. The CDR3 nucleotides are TGTGCCAGCAGCCCCACTAGCGGGGGGGCCTATGAGCAGTTCTTC.

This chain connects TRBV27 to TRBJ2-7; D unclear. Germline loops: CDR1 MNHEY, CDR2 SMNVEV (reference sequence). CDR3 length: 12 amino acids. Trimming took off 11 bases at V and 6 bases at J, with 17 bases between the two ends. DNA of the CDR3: TGTGCCGGAGTACCTCCATTGGGCGAGCAGTACTTC. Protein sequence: CAGVPPLGEQYF.

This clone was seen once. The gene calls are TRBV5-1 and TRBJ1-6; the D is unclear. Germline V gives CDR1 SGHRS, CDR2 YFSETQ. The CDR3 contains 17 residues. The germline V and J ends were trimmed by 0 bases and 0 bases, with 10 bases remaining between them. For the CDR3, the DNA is TGCGCCAGCAGCTTGGATGTAGGGAGCTCCTATAATTCACCCCTCCACTTT. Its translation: CASSLDVGSSYNSPLHF.

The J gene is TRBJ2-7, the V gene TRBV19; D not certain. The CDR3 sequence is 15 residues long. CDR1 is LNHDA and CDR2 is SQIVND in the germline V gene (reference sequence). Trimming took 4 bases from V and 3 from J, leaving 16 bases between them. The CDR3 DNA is TGTGCCAGTAGTACCCCATCGGACCGTTACTACGAGCAGTACTTC. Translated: CASSTPSDRYYEQYF.

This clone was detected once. The CDR3 nucleotides are TGTGCCAGCAGCCAAGATAGGACAGGGGGCTATGGCTACACCTTC. Encoded protein: CASSQDRTGGYGYTF. J is TRBJ1-2 and V is TRBV3-1 (or the pseudogene TRBV3-2); 10 nucleotides agree with TRBD1. V dropped 0 bases and J dropped 4; count of bases not matched to a gene: 2. CDR1 is LGHDT and CDR2 is YNNKEL in the germline V gene (reference sequence). The CDR3 extends over 15 amino acids.

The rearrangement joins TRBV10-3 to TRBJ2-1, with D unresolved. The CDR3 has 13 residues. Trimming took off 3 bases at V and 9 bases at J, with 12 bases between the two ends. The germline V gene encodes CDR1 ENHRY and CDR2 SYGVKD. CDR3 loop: CAISDFAGPEQFF. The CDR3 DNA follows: TGTGCCATCAGTGACTTCGCCGGCCCTGAGCAGTTCTTC.

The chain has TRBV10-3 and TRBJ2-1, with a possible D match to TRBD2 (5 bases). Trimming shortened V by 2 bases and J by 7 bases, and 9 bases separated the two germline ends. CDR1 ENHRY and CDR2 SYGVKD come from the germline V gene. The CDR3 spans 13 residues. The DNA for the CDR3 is TGTGCCATCAGTGAGAGGGAGCCGAATGAGCAGTTCTTC. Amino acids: CAISEREPNEQFF.

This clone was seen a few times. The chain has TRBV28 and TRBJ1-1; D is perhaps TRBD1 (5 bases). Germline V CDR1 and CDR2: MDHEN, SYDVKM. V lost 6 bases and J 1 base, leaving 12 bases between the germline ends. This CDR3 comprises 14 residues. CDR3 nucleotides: TGTGCCAGCAGGGAGCAGGGAGGGAACACTGAAGCTTTCTTT. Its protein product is CASREQGGNTEAFF.

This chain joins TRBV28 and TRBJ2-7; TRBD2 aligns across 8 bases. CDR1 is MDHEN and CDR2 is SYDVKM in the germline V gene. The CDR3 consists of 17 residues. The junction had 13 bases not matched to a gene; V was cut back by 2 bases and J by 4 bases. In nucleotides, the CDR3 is TGTGCCAGCAGTTTACCGTATAGCGGGATCTTGACTTACGAGCAGTACTTC. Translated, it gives CASSLPYSGILTYEQYF.

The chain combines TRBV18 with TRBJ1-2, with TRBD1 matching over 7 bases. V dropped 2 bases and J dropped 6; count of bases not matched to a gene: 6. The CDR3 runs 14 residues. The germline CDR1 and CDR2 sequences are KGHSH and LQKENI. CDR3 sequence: CASSPYRQGHGYTF. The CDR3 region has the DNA TGTGCCAGCTCACCATATCGACAGGGCCATGGCTACACCTTC.

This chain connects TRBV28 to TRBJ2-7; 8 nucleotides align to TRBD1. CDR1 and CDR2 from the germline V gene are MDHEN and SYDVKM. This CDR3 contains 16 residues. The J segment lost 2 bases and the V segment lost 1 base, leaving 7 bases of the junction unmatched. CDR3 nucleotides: TGTGCCAGCAGTTTATTGACCACAGGGGGTCCCTACGAGCAGTACTTC. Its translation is CASSLLTTGGPYEQYF.

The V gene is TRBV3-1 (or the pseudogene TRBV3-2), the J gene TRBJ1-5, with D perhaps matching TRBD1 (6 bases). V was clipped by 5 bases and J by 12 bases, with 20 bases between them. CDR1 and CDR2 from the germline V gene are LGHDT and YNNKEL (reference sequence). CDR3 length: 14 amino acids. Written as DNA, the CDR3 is TGTGCCAGCAGCGGTCGGGAAGGGGGTTCGGACCAGCATTTT. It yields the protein CASSGREGGSDQHF.

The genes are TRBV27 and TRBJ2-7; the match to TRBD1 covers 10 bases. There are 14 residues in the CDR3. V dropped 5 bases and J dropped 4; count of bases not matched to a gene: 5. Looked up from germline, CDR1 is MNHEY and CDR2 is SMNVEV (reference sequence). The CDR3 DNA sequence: TGTGCCAGCAGTCCCGGACAGGGGGAGTACGAGCAGTACTTC. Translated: CASSPGQGEYEQYF.

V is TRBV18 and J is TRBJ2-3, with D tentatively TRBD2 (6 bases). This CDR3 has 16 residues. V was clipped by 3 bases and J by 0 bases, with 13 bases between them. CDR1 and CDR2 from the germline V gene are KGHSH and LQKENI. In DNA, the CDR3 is TGTGCCAGCTCACCCTTGGGGGGACCTAGCACAGATACGCAGTATTTT. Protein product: CASSPLGGPSTDTQYF.

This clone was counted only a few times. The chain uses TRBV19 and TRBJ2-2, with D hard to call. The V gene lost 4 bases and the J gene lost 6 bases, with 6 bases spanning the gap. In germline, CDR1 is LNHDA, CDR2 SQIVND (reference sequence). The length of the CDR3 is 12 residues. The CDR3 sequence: CASSRWAGELFF. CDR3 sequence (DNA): TGTGCCAGTAGTAGGTGGGCCGGGGAGCTGTTTTTT. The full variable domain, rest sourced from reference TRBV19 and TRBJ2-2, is DGGITQSPKYLFRKEGQNVTLSCEQNLNHDAMYWYRQDPGQGLRLIYYSQIVNDFQKGDIAEGYSVSREKKESFPLTVTSAQKNPTAFYLCASSRWAGELFFGEGSRLTVL.

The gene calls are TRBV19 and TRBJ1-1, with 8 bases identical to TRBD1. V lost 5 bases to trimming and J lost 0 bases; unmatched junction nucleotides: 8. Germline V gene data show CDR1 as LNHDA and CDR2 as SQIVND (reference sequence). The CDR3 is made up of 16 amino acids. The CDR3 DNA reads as TGTGCCAGTAGTCTTCCCCGGGACAGGCTGAACACTGAAGCTTTCTTT. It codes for CASSLPRDRLNTEAFF.